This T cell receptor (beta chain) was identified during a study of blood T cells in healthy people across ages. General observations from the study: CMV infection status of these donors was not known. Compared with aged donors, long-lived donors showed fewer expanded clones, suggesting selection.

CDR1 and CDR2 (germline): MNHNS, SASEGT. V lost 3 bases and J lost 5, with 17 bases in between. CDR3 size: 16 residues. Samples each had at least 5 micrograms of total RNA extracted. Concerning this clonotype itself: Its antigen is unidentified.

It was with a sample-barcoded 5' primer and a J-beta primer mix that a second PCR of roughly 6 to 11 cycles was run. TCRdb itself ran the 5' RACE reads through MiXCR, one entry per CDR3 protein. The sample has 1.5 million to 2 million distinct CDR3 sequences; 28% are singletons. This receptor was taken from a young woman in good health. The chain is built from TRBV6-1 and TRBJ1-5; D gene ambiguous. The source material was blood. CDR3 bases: TGTGCCAGCAGTGAGAGGACTGGGAAGGGAGATCAGCCCCAGCATTTT. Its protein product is CASSERTGKGDQPQHF.